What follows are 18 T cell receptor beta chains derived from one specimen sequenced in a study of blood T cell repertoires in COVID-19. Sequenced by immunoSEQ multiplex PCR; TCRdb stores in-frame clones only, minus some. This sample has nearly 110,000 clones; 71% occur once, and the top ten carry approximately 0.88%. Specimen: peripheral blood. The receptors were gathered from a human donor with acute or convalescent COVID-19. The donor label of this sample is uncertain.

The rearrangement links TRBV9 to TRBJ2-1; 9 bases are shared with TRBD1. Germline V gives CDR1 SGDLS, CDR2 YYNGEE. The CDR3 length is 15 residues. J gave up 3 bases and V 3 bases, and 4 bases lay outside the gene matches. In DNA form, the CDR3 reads TGTGCCAGCAGCGCGGGACAGGGAAACTACAATGAGCAGTTCTTC. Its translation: CASSAGQGNYNEQFF.

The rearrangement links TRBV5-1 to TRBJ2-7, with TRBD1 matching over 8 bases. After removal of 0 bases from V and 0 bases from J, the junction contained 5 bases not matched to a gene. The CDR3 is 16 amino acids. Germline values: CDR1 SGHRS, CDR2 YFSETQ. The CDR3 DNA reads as TGCGCCAGCAGCTTGGCACCCCAGGGGGCCTCCTACGAGCAGTACTTC. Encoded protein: CASSLAPQGASYEQYF.

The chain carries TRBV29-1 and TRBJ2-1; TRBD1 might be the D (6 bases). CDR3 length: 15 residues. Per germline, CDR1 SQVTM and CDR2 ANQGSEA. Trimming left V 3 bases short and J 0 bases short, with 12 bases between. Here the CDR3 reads CSVDRQASSYNEQFF. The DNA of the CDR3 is TGCAGCGTTGACCGACAGGCAAGCTCCTACAATGAGCAGTTCTTC.

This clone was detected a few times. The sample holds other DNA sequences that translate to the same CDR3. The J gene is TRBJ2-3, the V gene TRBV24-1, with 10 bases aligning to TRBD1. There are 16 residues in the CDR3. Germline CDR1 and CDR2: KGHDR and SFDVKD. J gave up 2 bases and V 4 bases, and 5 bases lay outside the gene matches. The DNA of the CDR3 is TGTGCCACCAGTGACCCCGGGACAGGGGTCACAGATACGCAGTATTTT. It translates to CATSDPGTGVTDTQYF.

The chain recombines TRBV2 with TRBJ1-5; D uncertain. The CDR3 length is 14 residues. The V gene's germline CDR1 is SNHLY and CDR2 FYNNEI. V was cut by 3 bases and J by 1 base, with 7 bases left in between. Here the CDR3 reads CASSERRSNQPQHF. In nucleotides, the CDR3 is TGTGCCAGCAGTGAGAGGCGGAGCAATCAGCCCCAGCATTTT. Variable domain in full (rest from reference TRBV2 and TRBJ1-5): EPEVTQTPSHQVTQMGQEVILRCVPISNHLYFYWYRQILGQKVEFLVSFYNNEISEKSEIFDDQFSVERPDGSNFTLKIRSTKLEDSAMYFCASSERRSNQPQHFGDGTRLSIL.

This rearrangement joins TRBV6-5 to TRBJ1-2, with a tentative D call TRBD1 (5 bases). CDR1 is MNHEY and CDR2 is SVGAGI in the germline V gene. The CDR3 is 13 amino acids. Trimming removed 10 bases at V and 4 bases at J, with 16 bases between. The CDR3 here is CATLKTATYGYTF. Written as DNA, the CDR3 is TGTGCCACTTTAAAGACAGCCACCTATGGCTACACCTTC.

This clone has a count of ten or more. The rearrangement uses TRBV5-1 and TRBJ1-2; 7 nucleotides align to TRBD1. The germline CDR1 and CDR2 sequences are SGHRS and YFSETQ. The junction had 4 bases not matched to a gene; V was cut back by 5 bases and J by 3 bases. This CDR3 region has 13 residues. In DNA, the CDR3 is TGCGCCAGCAGAGTTGACAGGGACTATGGCTACACCTTC. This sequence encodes CASRVDRDYGYTF.

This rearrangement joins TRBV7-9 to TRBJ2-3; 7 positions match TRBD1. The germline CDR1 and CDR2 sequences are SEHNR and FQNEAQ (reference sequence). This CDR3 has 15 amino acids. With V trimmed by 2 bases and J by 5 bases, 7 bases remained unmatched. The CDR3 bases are TGTGCCAGCAGCTTAAGGGGAACAGGGGAAGATACGCAGTATTTT. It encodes CASSLRGTGEDTQYF.

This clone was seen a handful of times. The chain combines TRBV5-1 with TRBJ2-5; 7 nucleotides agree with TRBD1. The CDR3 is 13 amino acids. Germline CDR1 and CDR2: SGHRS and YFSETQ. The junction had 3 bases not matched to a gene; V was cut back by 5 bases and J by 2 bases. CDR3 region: CASRGQPQETQYF. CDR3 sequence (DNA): TGCGCCAGCAGGGGACAGCCTCAAGAGACCCAGTACTTC.

The CDR3 here is CASTLDSNTEAFF. The CDR3 region has the DNA TGTGCCAGCACTCTGGACTCGAACACTGAAGCTTTCTTT. The chain is built from TRBV2 and TRBJ1-1, with no clear D. Germline CDR1 is SNHLY and CDR2 is FYNNEI. There are 13 residues in the CDR3. The V end was cut by 7 bases, the J end by 1 base, with 10 bases between.

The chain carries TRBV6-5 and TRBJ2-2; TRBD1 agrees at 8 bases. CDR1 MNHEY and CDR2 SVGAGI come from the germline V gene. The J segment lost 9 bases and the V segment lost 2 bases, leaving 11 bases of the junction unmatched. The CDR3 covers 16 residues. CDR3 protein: CASSYGPGTGERELFF. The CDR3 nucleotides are TGTGCCAGCAGTTACGGCCCGGGGACAGGAGAAAGGGAGCTGTTTTTT.

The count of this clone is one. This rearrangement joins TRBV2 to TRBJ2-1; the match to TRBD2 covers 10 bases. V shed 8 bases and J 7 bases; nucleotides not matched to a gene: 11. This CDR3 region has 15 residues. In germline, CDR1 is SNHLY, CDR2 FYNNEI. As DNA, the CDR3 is TGTGCCAGCGGCCCTCTAGCGGGGGTAAAGAATGAGCAGTTCTTC. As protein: CASGPLAGVKNEQFF.

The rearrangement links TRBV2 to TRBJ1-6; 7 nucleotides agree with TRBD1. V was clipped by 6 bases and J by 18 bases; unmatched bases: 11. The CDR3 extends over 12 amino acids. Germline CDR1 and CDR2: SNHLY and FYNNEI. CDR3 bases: TGTGCCAGCAGAGGGGACAGCCCAGGTCACCACTTT. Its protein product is CASRGDSPGHHF.

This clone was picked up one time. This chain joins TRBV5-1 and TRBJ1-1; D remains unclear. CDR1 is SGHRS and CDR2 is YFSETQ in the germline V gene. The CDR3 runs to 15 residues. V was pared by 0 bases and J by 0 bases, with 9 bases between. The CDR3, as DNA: TGCGCCAGCAGCTTGGCCGGGGTTATGAACACTGAAGCTTTCTTT. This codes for CASSLAGVMNTEAFF.

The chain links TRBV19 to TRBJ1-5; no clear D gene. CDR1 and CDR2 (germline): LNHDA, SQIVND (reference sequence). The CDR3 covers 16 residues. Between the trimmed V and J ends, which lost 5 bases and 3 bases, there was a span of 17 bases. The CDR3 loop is CASSSPLGRNNQPQHF. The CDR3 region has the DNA TGTGCCAGTAGTTCTCCCCTCGGGAGGAACAATCAGCCCCAGCATTTT.

The chain's CDR3 is CASRRQGLVDSPLHF. In DNA, the CDR3 is TGTGCCAGCAGAAGACAGGGGTTGGTCGATTCACCCCTCCACTTT. V gene TRBV6-5 combines with J gene TRBJ1-6; 8 nucleotides match TRBD1. In germline, CDR1 is MNHEY, CDR2 SVGAGI. CDR3 length: 15 residues. The ends lost 6 bases at V and 8 bases at J; junction bases unmatched: 9.

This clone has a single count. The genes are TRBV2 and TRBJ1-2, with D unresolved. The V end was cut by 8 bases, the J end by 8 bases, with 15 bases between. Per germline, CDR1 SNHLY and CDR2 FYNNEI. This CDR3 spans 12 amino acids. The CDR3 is CASQRLTMGYTF. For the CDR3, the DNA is TGTGCCAGCCAACGGTTAACTATGGGCTACACCTTC.

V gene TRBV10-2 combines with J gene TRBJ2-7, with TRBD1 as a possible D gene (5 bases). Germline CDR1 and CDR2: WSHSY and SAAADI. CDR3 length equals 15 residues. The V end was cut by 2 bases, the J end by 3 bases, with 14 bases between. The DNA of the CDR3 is TGCGCCAGCAGTGAGATCGGTCAGGGCGGCTACGAGCAGTACTTC. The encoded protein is CASSEIGQGGYEQYF.